This TCR beta chain stems from a study of blood T cell repertoires in COVID-19 (dated by TCRdb to about 2020). A note on the overall study: Samples from collaborators originated in the United States, Italy and Spain and spanned both the acute and convalescent phases of COVID-19. The material from the prospective study consisted of cDNA or gDNA derived from T cells, B-cell-depleted T cells, or PBMCs. The dataset comprised deeply sampled blood TCRbeta repertoires from subjects exposed to, actively infected with, or recovered from COVID-19. The repertoires were released in a freely available public database meant as a resource for research on the immune response to SARS-CoV-2. Samples came from the ongoing ImmuneRACE study (first 160 participants) plus 1,254 subjects from 6 global collaborators. Sample metadata almost always included a de-identified subject ID, COVID-19 status, age in years and sex. Where HLA class I and class II types were available, the types were taken from metadata supplied by the sample provider, not from assay-based typing.

The study at large found these results: How much clinical and demographic metadata was included differed by source and by participant, and the metadata was provided uncurated.

Each collaborating institution followed its own protocols to collect whole blood in K2EDTA tubes. For TCRbeta analysis, collaborators shipped samples as frozen whole blood, isolated PBMCs, or DNA extracted from either of those sample types. TCRbeta CDR3 regions were amplified from genomic DNA by means of the immunoSEQ Assay, a bias-controlled multiplex PCR. Regarding the original processing steps: The number of nucleated cells in each sample was estimated from the amplification of reference gene primers within the assay. To quantify the absolute abundance of each unique TCRbeta CDR3 rearrangement, sequence reads were collapsed and filtered. For each sample, productive Simpson clonality was calculated as the square root of Simpson's diversity index over productive rearrangements. Imported from immuneACCESS, the table was reduced by TCRdb to in-frame sequences with V and J called. These copies leave out some clones; in studies compared against another copy, an unresolved V gene accounts for under half, and the cause of the remainder is not known. V and J calls and clone size are as listed in that table; D and trimming were resolved from the DNA. This sample lists about 93,000 clones; 75% to 90% were detected once. In total, the top ten clones hold around 1.5% of the sample.

Details on this clone: The antigen it binds to is not known. Base qualities are not recorded, but no much larger clone differs from it by a single base.

The sample comprised peripheral blood. The source of this sequence is a human donor with active COVID-19. The donor label of this sample is uncertain.

The CDR3 reads as follows: CASSLNSRTGAETQYF. The bases read TGTGCCAGCAGCTTAAATTCGAGGACAGGGGCAGAGACCCAGTACTTC. The rearranged segments are TRBV7-3 and TRBJ2-5; 9 bases in the junction line up with TRBD1. Germline trimming amounts to 1 base on V and 4 bases on J, with 7 as the count of junction bases outside the gene matches. Reading from cysteine to phenylalanine, the CDR3 counts 16 amino acids. The only DNA kept is the CDR3, 48 bases in frame from the first base. The germline V gene sets CDR1 to SGHTA and CDR2 to FQGTGA.